Sequencing of this T cell receptor beta chain was carried out in a study of cytomegalovirus exposure and HLA in healthy donors. The study, taken as a whole, reports: Further analysis was carried out later, and it showed several of the most significant clusters appearing linked to common viral pathogens.

The study ran its PCR with 60 Vbeta and 13 Jbeta primers. Libraries were prepared by immunoSEQ multiplex PCR; TCRdb keeps only in-frame clonotypes and omits some of them. The sample consists of around 41,000 clones, roughly half of them appearing once. The V gene lost 7 bases and the J gene lost 5 bases, with 8 bases spanning the gap. Germline CDR1 and CDR2: MNHNS and SASEGT. The CDR3 consists of 11 residues. A remark on this clone: Its antigen is not identified.

V usage is TRBV6-1 and J usage is TRBJ1-2; D uncertain. The TCR originated in a man aged 60-69 years in good health and CMV-seronegative. Specimen: PBMCs. This CDR3 is CASTVVYGYTF. CDR3 sequence (DNA): TGTGCCAGCACGGTGGTATATGGCTACACCTTC.